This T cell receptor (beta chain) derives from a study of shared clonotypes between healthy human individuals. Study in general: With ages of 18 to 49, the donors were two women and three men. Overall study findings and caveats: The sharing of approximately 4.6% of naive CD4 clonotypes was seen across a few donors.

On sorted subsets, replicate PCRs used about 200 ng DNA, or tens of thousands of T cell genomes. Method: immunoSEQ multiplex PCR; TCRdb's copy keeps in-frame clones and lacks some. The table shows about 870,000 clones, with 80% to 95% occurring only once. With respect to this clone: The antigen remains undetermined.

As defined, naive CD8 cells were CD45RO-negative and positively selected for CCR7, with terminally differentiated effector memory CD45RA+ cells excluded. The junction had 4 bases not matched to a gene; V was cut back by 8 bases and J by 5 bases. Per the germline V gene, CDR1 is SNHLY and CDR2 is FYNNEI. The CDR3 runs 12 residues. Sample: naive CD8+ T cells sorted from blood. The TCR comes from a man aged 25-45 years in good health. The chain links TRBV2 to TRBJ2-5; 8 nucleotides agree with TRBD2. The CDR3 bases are TGTGCCAGCCTCTGGACTAGCGAGACCCAGTACTTC. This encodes CASLWTSETQYF.